This T cell receptor beta chain was captured in a study of PD-1 blockade in mismatch repair-deficient tumors. The wider study: All were previously treated, progressing patients with 12 mismatch repair-deficient cancer types.

PCR or immunohistochemistry showed mismatch repair deficiency in every enrolled patient. A few pembrolizumab responders had their TCRs sequenced. CDR3 size: 16 residues. The V segment lost 7 bases and the J segment 4 bases; nucleotides outside the gene matches: 14. Germline values: CDR1 SGHAT, CDR2 FQNNGV. In regard to this clone: Its matching antigen is unknown.

Study-wide findings and caveats: After pembrolizumab, tumor-resident clones rose rapidly, then generally contracted before radiologic responses.

Sequenced by immunoSEQ multiplex PCR; TCRdb stores in-frame clones only, minus some. The table has 56,000 or so clones, about 85% seen once; the top ten hold roughly 8%. The material sequenced was peripheral blood, taken about 4.5 months after starting pembrolizumab. This sequence was found in an adult with mismatch repair-deficient cancer. The chain is built from TRBV11-2 and TRBJ2-3; 7 nucleotides align to TRBD1. For the CDR3, the DNA is TGTGCCAGCACCGATTCGACAGGGTGGTTTGCAGATACGCAGTATTTT. It encodes CASTDSTGWFADTQYF.